This TCR beta chain was identified in a study of OX40 agonist ivuxolimab in advanced cancers. Study summary: Every 2 weeks, patients received ivuxolimab intravenously, dosed at 0.01 to 10 mg/kg.

Samples of blood were obtained at baseline, on cycle 4 day 1, and on cycle 7 day 1. Generated by immunoSEQ multiplex PCR, the TCRdb table keeps only in-frame clones and is missing some. The data hold around 31,000 clones, with more than 80% observed a single time. Overall study results and limits: Both blood CD4+ and CD8+ T cells showed clonal growth by week 6 at 0.1 to 3.0 mg/kg. Compared with CD4+, CD8+ T cells on average had more expanded clones.

From germline, CDR1 is SNHLY and CDR2 FYNNEI. The CDR3 spans 13 residues. V was trimmed by 4 bases and J by 4 bases, leaving 8 bases between them. On this clone itself: What it binds is not known.

The chain has TRBV2 and TRBJ2-1; a weak D match, TRBD2 (6 bases). Sequencing used CD4+ or CD8+ T cells sorted from blood, obtained in a trial of the OX40 agonist ivuxolimab. The sequence was obtained from an adult with an advanced solid tumor such as melanoma, head and neck, liver or kidney cancer. This CDR3 reads CASSGLGYNEQFF. CDR3 DNA: TGTGCCAGCAGTGGACTAGGATACAATGAGCAGTTCTTC. The whole variable domain, filled in from reference TRBV2 and TRBJ2-1, reads EPEVTQTPSHQVTQMGQEVILRCVPISNHLYFYWYRQILGQKVEFLVSFYNNEISEKSEIFDDQFSVERPDGSNFTLKIRSTKLEDSAMYFCASSGLGYNEQFFGPGTRLTVL.